The 28 T cell receptor beta chains reported below all come from one sample, sequenced in a study of Graves' ophthalmopathy and Graves' hyperthyroidism. Transcripts of RNA were the source for amplifying TCR beta CDR3 regions. Amplification began with first-round RT-PCR using HTBI primers, then second-round multiplex PCR was performed. TCRdb reanalysed the multiplex PCR reads using MiXCR and keeps one entry per CDR3 protein. There are approximately 700,000 distinct CDR3 sequences in the sample; 35% to 45% occur only once, and over 2.5% lies in the top ten. Sequencing input: peripheral blood. Source of these receptors: an adult man with Graves' ophthalmopathy.

In its sample, this clonotype was seen many times. The J gene is TRBJ1-1, the V gene TRBV12-3 or TRBV12-4; no firm D call. This CDR3 has 11 amino acids. The V gene lost 5 bases and the J gene lost 8 bases, with 9 bases spanning the gap. CDR3 in amino acids: CASSHTREAFF. CDR3 coding DNA: TGTGCCAGCAGTCATACGCGCGAAGCTTTCTTT.

This clonotype was counted many times. This chain uses TRBV6-1 with TRBJ1-2; 8 bases line up with TRBD1. The germline CDR1 and CDR2 sequences are MNHNS and SASEGT. After removal of 1 base from V and 2 bases from J, the junction contained 0 bases not matched to a gene. CDR3 length equals 14 residues. For the CDR3, the DNA is TGTGCCAGCAGTGAAGGGACAGGGAACTATGGCTACACCTTC. This sequence encodes CASSEGTGNYGYTF.

Points on this clonotype: A read error may explain this, as a much larger clone is one base away. This sequence joins TRBV7-6 and TRBJ2-5, with a weak D call TRBD1 (7 bases). CDR1 is SGHVS and CDR2 is FNYEAQ in the germline V gene. The length of the CDR3 is 15 residues. Trimming pared 1 base from V and 9 bases from J, leaving 18 bases between. CDR3 sequence reads: CASSLGQGGWEAQYF. CDR3 nucleotide sequence: TGTGCCAGCAGCTTAGGACAGGGTGGTTGGGAGGCCCAGTACTTC.

For this clonotype: A much larger clone lies one base from this, so it may be a read error. The conserved closing phenylalanine or tryptophan is absent in this CDR3, likely reflecting a read error. The rearrangement links TRBV14 to TRBJ1-1; maybe TRBD1 (6 bases). Germline V lookup: CDR1 SGHDN, CDR2 FVKESK. V was pared by 5 bases and J by 1 base, with 14 bases between. This CDR3 is 15 amino acids long. In DNA form, the CDR3 reads TGTGCCAGCAGCTTACTCCCGGGACAGAACACTGAAGCTTTCTCT. Translated, it gives CASSLLPGQNTEAFS.

The V call is TRBV6-6, the J call TRBJ1-1; the D gene is possibly TRBD1 (6 bases). There are 17 residues in the CDR3. Trimming took off 2 bases at V and 0 bases at J, with 16 bases between the two ends. CDR1 and CDR2 (germline): MNHNY, SVGAGI (reference sequence). This CDR3 is CASSYGVGGRLNTEAFF. The DNA for the CDR3 is TGTGCCAGCAGTTACGGGGTGGGGGGGCGCCTGAACACTGAAGCTTTCTTT.

This clonotype was picked up many times. V gene TRBV29-1 combines with J gene TRBJ2-7; D is undetermined. Germline CDR1 and CDR2: SQVTM and ANQGSEA. This CDR3 has 14 residues. V lost 4 bases to trimming and J lost 3 bases, with 16 bases between them. The CDR3 DNA reads TGCAGCGTTGCCCCTTTGGGCCCGCGCTACGAGCAGTACTTC. Protein: CSVAPLGPRYEQYF.

The CDR3 loop is CSQDRAGGVDEQYF. The CDR3 DNA reads as TGCAGCCAAGATAGGGCAGGGGGCGTAGACGAGCAGTACTTC. The chain joins TRBV29-1 to TRBJ2-7; 8 bases map to TRBD1. This CDR3 contains 14 residues. Germline loops: CDR1 SQVTM, CDR2 ANQGSEA. The junction had 14 bases not matched to a gene; V was cut back by 8 bases and J by 5 bases.

In the case of this clonotype: The junction does not match germline at one end; this may be a read error. V is TRBV10-3 and J is TRBJ1-1, with D possibly being TRBD1 (6 bases). Germline values: CDR1 ENHRY, CDR2 SYGVKD. There are 15 residues in the CDR3. The CDR3 is CASSEGNRASAEAFF. The DNA for the CDR3 is TGTGCCAGCAGTGAAGGGAACAGGGCTTCCGCTGAAGCTTTCTTT.

This clonotype was recorded many times. V is TRBV10-3 and J is TRBJ1-5, with D tentatively TRBD1 (5 bases). V lost 6 bases and J lost 6, with 15 bases in between. The CDR3 covers 14 residues. From germline, CDR1 is ENHRY and CDR2 SYGVKD. CDR3 sequence: CAISPGAAGQPQHF. DNA of the CDR3: TGTGCCATCAGCCCCGGGGCGGCGGGTCAGCCCCAGCATTTT.

V is TRBV12-3 or TRBV12-4 and J is TRBJ1-4; D gene unclear. The CDR3 length is 15 residues. The V end was cut by 6 bases, the J end by 8 bases, with 19 bases between. The CDR3 sequence is CASRSQSGNGEKLFF. CDR3 DNA sequence: TGTGCCAGCAGATCTCAGAGTGGAAACGGGGAAAAACTGTTTTTT.

The V gene is TRBV7-2, the J gene TRBJ1-4; D may be TRBD1 (6 bases). The length of the CDR3 is 16 residues. Trimming cost V 5 bases and J 5 bases, with 18 bases left between them. Germline assignment: CDR1 SGHTA and CDR2 FQGNSA. This CDR3 reads CASSHWGAGLNEKLFF. For the CDR3, the DNA is TGTGCCAGCAGCCACTGGGGGGCAGGGCTGAATGAAAAACTGTTTTTT.

This clonotype was seen many times. J is TRBJ2-7 and V is TRBV24-1; tentatively, D is TRBD1 (6 bases). Trimming took 7 bases from V and 3 from J, leaving 21 bases between them. This CDR3 spans 16 amino acids. CDR1 and CDR2 from the germline V gene are KGHDR and SFDVKD. For the CDR3, the DNA is TGTGCCACCAGCCCCCTCGCCAGGACAGAAAACTACGAGCAGTACTTC. Amino acid sequence: CATSPLARTENYEQYF.

As for this clonotype: A read error is possible here, since a much larger clone lies one base away. The rearrangement uses TRBV11-1 and TRBJ1-1, with 12 bases identical to TRBD1. The CDR3 is 17 amino acids. With V trimmed by 10 bases and J by 4 bases, 16 bases remained unmatched. Germline assignment: CDR1 SGHAT and CDR2 FQDESV (reference sequence). This chain's CDR3 is CAIQEPGQGAWSTEAFF. The CDR3 nucleotides are TGTGCCATTCAAGAACCGGGACAGGGGGCCTGGAGCACTGAAGCTTTCTTT.

In its sample, this clonotype was seen a few times. The chain links TRBV6-1 to TRBJ1-1, with D maybe TRBD1 (6 bases). The CDR3 has 13 amino acids. Trimming removed 5 bases at V and 5 bases at J, with 12 bases between. Germline values: CDR1 MNHNS, CDR2 SASEGT. The CDR3 sequence: CASSFYRETEAFF. The CDR3 nucleotides are TGTGCCAGCAGTTTCTACAGGGAGACTGAAGCTTTCTTT.

The V and J genes are TRBV24-1 and TRBJ1-2; TRBD1 matches at 10 bases. V lost 2 bases, J lost 6 bases, and 8 bases stayed unmatched. The CDR3 covers 16 residues. Germline V gene data show CDR1 as KGHDR and CDR2 as SFDVKD. The CDR3 DNA sequence: TGTGCCACCAGTGATTCGAGACAGGGGGCTGGTGATGGCTACACCTTC. Protein sequence: CATSDSRQGAGDGYTF.

The chain links TRBV20-1 to TRBJ1-2; TRBD1 matches 10 bases. The V segment lost 6 bases and the J segment 6 bases; nucleotides outside the gene matches: 13. CDR1 DFQATT and CDR2 SNEGSKA come from the germline V gene (reference sequence). The CDR3 has 15 residues. The CDR3 here is CSAVSGTGEWHGYTF. The CDR3 DNA reads as TGCAGTGCCGTTTCCGGGACAGGGGAATGGCATGGCTACACCTTC.

About this clonotype: The conserved phenylalanine or tryptophan is not found at the CDR3 terminus, so this likely reflects a read error. The chain recombines TRBV29-1 with TRBJ2-6; no clear D gene. The length of the CDR3 is 13 residues. V shed 1 base and J shed 2 bases, with 3 bases lying between them. Germline CDR1 is SQVTM and CDR2 is ANQGSEA. The CDR3 DNA sequence: TGCAGCGTTGAAGGGGCTGGGGCCAACGTCCTGACTCCA. Translating it yields CSVEGAGANVLTP.

About this clonotype itself: A much more abundant neighbour one base away suggests this may be a read error. The genes are TRBV7-2 and TRBJ1-6, with 8 bases matching TRBD1. The V segment lost 3 bases and the J segment 7 bases; nucleotides outside the gene matches: 5. Per the germline V gene, CDR1 is SGHTA and CDR2 is FQGNSA. This CDR3 spans 15 amino acids. CDR3 region: CASSFRQGINSPLHF. CDR3 coding DNA: TGTGCCAGCAGCTTCAGACAGGGGATAAATTCACCCCTCCACTTT.

This clonotype occurred once. V gene TRBV10-3 combines with J gene TRBJ2-6; D is undetermined. The CDR3 has 17 amino acids. The germline gives CDR1 ENHRY, CDR2 SYGVKD. V lost 2 bases to trimming and J lost 3 bases, with 14 bases between them. Here the CDR3 reads CAISEHSGLGGANVLTF. CDR3 DNA sequence: TGTGCCATCAGTGAGCACTCGGGCTTGGGTGGGGCCAACGTCCTGACTTTC.

This clonotype was observed many times. V is TRBV25-1 and J is TRBJ1-1; D not certain. V lost 3 bases and J 0 bases, leaving 14 bases between the germline ends. Germline CDR1 MGHDK, CDR2 SYGVNS. The length of the CDR3 is 16 residues. The CDR3 DNA follows: TGTGCCAGCAGTGATGAGCCGGGGATTATGAACACTGAAGCTTTCTTT. Its protein is CASSDEPGIMNTEAFF.

The genes are TRBV11-2 and TRBJ1-2; 8 nucleotides align to TRBD1. This CDR3 is built from 12 residues. CDR1 and CDR2 from the germline V gene are SGHAT and FQNNGV. Trimming at V came to 4 bases and at J to 8 bases, leaving 3 bases not matched to a gene. Here the CDR3 reads CASSSDREGYTF. The CDR3 nucleotides read TGTGCCAGCAGCTCGGACAGGGAAGGCTACACCTTC.

The chain is built from TRBV7-2 and TRBJ1-2; D ambiguous. The V gene lost 5 bases and the J gene lost 3 bases, with 22 bases spanning the gap. CDR3 length equals 17 residues. Germline V CDR1 and CDR2: SGHTA, FQGNSA. The chain's CDR3 is CASSQASDLDPYYGYTF. CDR3 sequence (DNA): TGTGCCAGCAGCCAAGCCAGCGATCTAGACCCGTACTATGGCTACACCTTC.

This clonotype showed up just a few times. The rearrangement uses TRBV25-1 and TRBJ1-3; no reliable D call. V gave up 11 bases and J gave up 5 bases, with 16 bases separating them. The germline CDR1 and CDR2 sequences are MGHDK and SYGVNS. The CDR3 consists of 13 residues. CDR3 bases: TGTGCCTGGAGTGTTGACGCTCGAAACACCATATATTTT. Protein product: CAWSVDARNTIYF.

This clonotype came up a few times. The chain couples TRBV5-8 to TRBJ1-1; possibly TRBD1 for D (6 bases). CDR3 length equals 15 residues. Trimming stripped 2 bases from V and 6 bases from J, with 17 bases between. Germline CDR1 and CDR2: SGHTS and YDEGEE. CDR3 in amino acids: CASSFGGRLVSEAFF. CDR3 sequence (DNA): TGTGCCAGCAGCTTTGGGGGCAGGCTGGTATCTGAAGCTTTCTTT.

The chain couples TRBV9 to TRBJ2-7; D is perhaps TRBD1 or TRBD2 (6 bases each). Germline loops: CDR1 SGDLS, CDR2 YYNGEE. Trimming pared 5 bases from V and 0 bases from J, leaving 12 bases between. This CDR3 is built from 14 residues. CDR3 residues: CASSKGGTSYEQYF. The CDR3 coding sequence is TGTGCCAGCAGTAAGGGGGGCACCTCCTACGAGCAGTACTTC.

Concerning this clonotype: This clone may be a read error of a much larger clone one base away. The chain carries TRBV11-2 and TRBJ2-6; D uncertain. The CDR3 has 12 amino acids. Germline V CDR1 and CDR2: SGHAT, FQNNGV. The CDR3 spells CVGRTGANVLTF. For the CDR3, the DNA is TGTGTCGGCCGGACTGGGGCCAACGTCCTGACTTTC.

This clonotype appeared many times. DNA for the CDR3: TGCGCCAGCAGCCAAGAGGGACTAGCTACCGAGCAGTACTTC. It yields the protein CASSQEGLATEQYF. The J gene is TRBJ2-7, the V gene TRBV4-3, with TRBD2 matching 9 bases. The junction had 3 bases not matched to a gene; V was cut back by 0 bases and J by 6 bases. The CDR3 runs to 14 residues. Germline V lookup: CDR1 LGHNA, CDR2 YSLEER.

As concerns this clonotype: This clone may be a read error of a much larger clone one base away. The chain recombines TRBV5-1 with TRBJ2-5; perhaps D is TRBD1 or TRBD2 (5 bases each). The CDR3 is made up of 15 amino acids. Per the germline V gene, CDR1 is SGHRS and CDR2 is YFSETQ. The CDR3 is CASSQGEPFQETQYF. CDR3 DNA: TGTGCCAGCAGCCAAGGGGAGCCCTTCCAAGAGACCCAGTACTTC.